This is a list of T cell receptor beta chains from one sample in a study of T cell responses to AZD1222 COVID-19 vaccine. Assay: immunoSEQ multiplex PCR; the TCRdb copy retains only in-frame clones and omits some. The sample has about 120,000 clones; over 75% are singletons. The sample was peripheral blood, taken on day 0 of AZD1222 vaccination. These receptors all come from an adult in good health. Both conserved end residues are trimmed from each CDR3.

>TRBV29-1|TRBJ2-1
SVGDNYNEQF
>TRBV29-1|TRBJ2-7
SVVADGDYEQY
>TRBV12-5|TRBJ1-6
ASAPDTYSPLH
>TRBV5-1|TRBJ1-4
ASSLGNRDSQL
>TRBV2|TRBJ1-4
ASSEYSQARLF
>TRBV2|TRBJ2-2
ASSVGFSGELF
>TRBV28|TRBJ1-5
ASSRNPGSNQPQH
>TRBV2|TRBJ1-1
ASSDSLYEAF
>TRBV12-5|TRBJ2-7
ASGRTSLGEQY
>TRBV5-6|TRBJ2-2
ASTSGGLTGELF
>TRBV5-4|TRBJ2-1
ASSRPAHEQF
>TRBV5-4|TRBJ1-6
ASSLPRGAQDSPLH
>TRBV7-8|TRBJ1-2
ASSPMGGTEAGYT
>TRBV14|TRBJ1-6
ASSQLYNSPLH
>TRBV28|TRBJ1-2
ASSLISVGYT
>TRBV15|TRBJ2-1
ATSRRNEQF
>TRBV9|TRBJ1-1
ASSGGGRNTEAF
>TRBV28|TRBJ1-5
ASSHSWDRVGGDSNQPQH
>TRBV30|TRBJ1-5
AWSAKGAGRGNQPQH
>TRBV6-5|TRBJ1-2
ASGTFYGYT